This T cell receptor (beta chain) derives from a study of T cell repertoires in cytomegalovirus infection. Study context: CMV infection together with matching HLA type was indicated by public TCR beta signatures. Study-level points and caveats: Carriage of CMV together with the relevant HLA was identifiable through cumulative public TCR beta family frequency. Clonotypes of TCR beta that were HLA-C-restricted and CMV-specific dominated the ex vivo response.

The CDR3 sequence is 14 residues long. From germline, CDR1 is MNHEY and CDR2 SVGAGI. With 6 bases removed from V and 6 bases from J, the gap between germline ends came to 17 bases. Each CDR3 protein is one row after TCRdb ran MiXCR on the reads. The repertoire holds some 590,000 distinct CDR3 sequences, with about 40% as singletons. Comments on this clonotype: Its target is not known.

Sequences were derived from cultured PBMCs, sampled from culture after CMV antigen stimulation. The rearrangement uses TRBV6-5 and TRBJ1-1, with a weak D call TRBD1 (6 bases). The sequence came from a human donor in good health (CMV status not recorded). Some clones in this sample may be carry-over from other donors' samples. The DNA for the CDR3 is TGTGCCAGCAGCCGCGAACAGGGCGTCTCTGAAGCTTTCTTT. The encoded protein is CASSREQGVSEAFF.